Following are 19 T cell receptor beta chains from one sample sequenced in a study of blood T cell repertoires in COVID-19. Sequencing was performed with immunoSEQ multiplex PCR; in TCRdb, only in-frame clones are kept and a portion is missing. The data contain around 300,000 clones, roughly 90% of them singletons. Sequencing was performed on peripheral blood. The receptors derive from a young woman with COVID-19, enrolled during active disease.

Notes on this clone: In the same sample, other DNA sequences code for this CDR3. This chain joins TRBV28 and TRBJ1-6; 8 nucleotides line up with TRBD1. Germline trimming cut 2 bases from V and 6 bases from J; bases unmatched to any gene: 0. This CDR3 region has 14 residues. CDR1 is MDHEN, CDR2 SYDVKM, per germline. CDR3 nucleotides: TGTGCCAGCAGTTTAACAGGGGGTAATTCACCCCTCCACTTT. It is translated as CASSLTGGNSPLHF.

The rearrangement links TRBV27 to TRBJ2-3; 9 bases map to TRBD2. CDR3 length equals 15 residues. Trimming took 6 bases from V and 0 from J; bases not matched to a gene: 4. From germline, CDR1 is MNHEY and CDR2 SMNVEV (reference sequence). The CDR3 region is CASSLTSGSTDTQYF. The CDR3 DNA follows: TGTGCCAGCAGCCTGACTAGCGGAAGCACAGATACGCAGTATTTT.

The chain uses TRBV19 and TRBJ2-3; D not resolved. This CDR3 has 12 residues. The germline V gene has CDR1 LNHDA and CDR2 SQIVND (reference sequence). Deletions cut 6 bases from V and 4 bases from J, with 8 bases between. CDR3 coding DNA: TGTGCCAGTAGCCTCTCAGCAGATACGCAGTATTTT. Protein: CASSLSADTQYF.

J is TRBJ1-4 and V is TRBV6-5; D is unclear. Trimming removed 6 bases at V and 2 bases at J, with 7 bases between. This CDR3 contains 13 residues. Germline lookup yields CDR1 MNHEY and CDR2 SVGAGI. The CDR3 loop reads CASRRDTNEKLFF. The CDR3 DNA follows: TGTGCCAGCAGGCGAGATACTAATGAAAAACTGTTTTTT.

The V gene is TRBV18, the J gene TRBJ2-1, with 7 bases matching TRBD2. The CDR3 is 15 amino acids. Germline CDR1 reads KGHSH; CDR2 reads LQKENI. The V gene end was trimmed by 4 bases and the J gene end by 8 bases; junction bases not matched to a gene: 11. CDR3 residues: CASSLAGLRNDEQFF. CDR3 in DNA: TGTGCCAGCTCACTAGCGGGCCTCCGCAATGATGAGCAGTTCTTC.

The J gene is TRBJ1-5, the V gene TRBV7-2; the D gene is possibly TRBD1 (6 bases). Germline V lookup: CDR1 SGHTA, CDR2 FQGNSA. This CDR3 is 15 amino acids long. V was clipped by 5 bases and J by 5 bases, with 16 bases between them. The CDR3, as DNA: TGTGCCAGCAGCACAGAGCAGGGGTATCATCAGCCCCAGCATTTT. Amino acids: CASSTEQGYHQPQHF. The entire variable domain, with the rest obtained from reference TRBV7-2 and TRBJ1-5, is as follows: GAGVSQSPSNKVTEKGKDVELRCDPISGHTALYWYRQSLGQGLEFLIYFQGNSAPDKSGLPSDRFSAERTGGSVSTLTIQRTQQEDSAVYLCASSTEQGYHQPQHFGDGTRLSIL.

V is TRBV3-1 (or the pseudogene TRBV3-2) and J is TRBJ2-7, with 8 bases that match TRBD1. Germline V lookup: CDR1 LGHDT, CDR2 YNNKEL (reference sequence). CDR3 length: 14 residues. Losses at the gene ends were 2 bases for V and 3 bases for J; bases not matched to a gene: 3. The CDR3 here is CASSQLTGDYEQYF. The CDR3 DNA reads TGTGCCAGCAGCCAATTGACAGGGGACTACGAGCAGTACTTC.

CDR3 in amino acids: CASSSGLAGGAGELFF. The CDR3 bases are TGTGCCAGCAGTTCAGGACTAGCGGGAGGGGCCGGGGAGCTGTTTTTT. J is TRBJ2-2 and V is TRBV27, with 15 bases lining up with TRBD2. The CDR3 loop spans 16 amino acids. Looked up from germline, CDR1 is MNHEY and CDR2 is SMNVEV (reference sequence). Trimming removed 4 bases from V and 6 bases from J; junction bases left unmatched: 3.

This clone was detected only once. The rearrangement joins TRBV19 to TRBJ2-1; TRBD2 matches at 9 bases. This CDR3 has 18 residues. Trimming at V came to 6 bases and at J to 4 bases, leaving 16 bases not matched to a gene. Germline V gene data show CDR1 as LNHDA and CDR2 as SQIVND (reference sequence). CDR3 DNA sequence: TGTGCCAGTAGAGGGGGGTGGCGAGCGGGAGGTCATTACAATGAGCAGTTCTTC. Its protein product is CASRGGWRAGGHYNEQFF.

The chain uses TRBV5-4 and TRBJ2-7; D possibly corresponds to TRBD1 (6 bases). CDR1 and CDR2 (germline): SGHNT, YYREEE (reference sequence). Trimming shortened V by 0 bases and J by 6 bases, and 13 bases separated the two germline ends. The CDR3 is made up of 14 amino acids. CDR3 DNA: TGTGCCAGCAGCTTGGTTTCAGGGGCGAGCGAGCAGTACTTC. Translating it yields CASSLVSGASEQYF. The full variable domain, rest sourced from reference TRBV5-4 and TRBJ2-7, is ETGVTQSPTHLIKTRGQQVTLRCSSQSGHNTVSWYQQALGQGPQFIFQYYREEENGRGNFPPRFSGLQFPNYSSELNVNALELDDSALYLCASSLVSGASEQYFGPGTRLTVT.

As regards this clone: This sample includes further DNA sequences coding for the same CDR3. V is TRBV28 and J is TRBJ1-1; 8 positions match TRBD1. With V trimmed by 6 bases and J by 1 base, 4 bases remained unmatched. This CDR3 contains 14 residues. Germline CDR1 MDHEN, CDR2 SYDVKM. The DNA for the CDR3 is TGTGCCAGCAGACCCGGACAGGGGAACACTGAAGCTTTCTTT. This translates into CASRPGQGNTEAFF.

V usage is TRBV5-1 and J usage is TRBJ2-3; D might be TRBD2 (6 bases). V lost 0 bases to trimming and J lost 7 bases, with 30 bases between them. The CDR3 covers 20 residues. CDR1 SGHRS and CDR2 YFSETQ come from the germline V gene. The DNA for the CDR3 is TGCGCCAGCAGCTTGGCGCAGCTAGCGACACTAGAACGGCGTGGGAATACGCAGTATTTT. Protein sequence: CASSLAQLATLERRGNTQYF.

The chain joins TRBV7-2 to TRBJ2-7; 7 bases match TRBD1. V gave up 1 base and J gave up 1 base; unmatched junction bases: 4. Germline V gene data show CDR1 as SGHTA and CDR2 as FQGNSA. This CDR3 spans 15 amino acids. CDR3 sequence (DNA): TGTGCCAGCAGCTTAGAGTTGGGACAGTCCTACGAGCAGTACTTC. Amino acids: CASSLELGQSYEQYF.

The CDR3 region has the DNA TGTGCCAGCAGTTTAACAGGGCAGAACACTGAAGCTTTCTTT. As protein: CASSLTGQNTEAFF. The chain has TRBV28 and TRBJ1-1; TRBD1 might be the D (6 bases). The CDR3 sequence is 14 residues long. The V and J ends lost 2 bases and 1 base respectively, with 8 bases between them. From germline, CDR1 is MDHEN and CDR2 SYDVKM.

The chain couples TRBV19 to TRBJ2-1; 7 bases are a match to TRBD2. The CDR3 consists of 14 residues. V gave up 7 bases and J gave up 4 bases; unmatched junction bases: 7. CDR1 and CDR2 from the germline V gene are LNHDA and SQIVND (reference sequence). The CDR3 spells CASTKRELYNEQFF. The CDR3 bases are TGTGCCAGTACCAAGCGGGAACTGTACAATGAGCAGTTCTTC.

CDR3 protein: CASSTRRGSYTF. The CDR3 DNA reads TGTGCCAGCAGTACCCGCAGGGGTAGCTACACCTTC. The chain joins TRBV25-1 to TRBJ1-2, with D possibly TRBD1 on 6 matching bases. CDR1 is MGHDK, CDR2 SYGVNS, per germline. This CDR3 has 12 amino acids. The V end lost 5 bases, the J end lost 9 bases, and 13 bases lay between the germline ends.

The chain employs TRBV6-6 and TRBJ1-5, with TRBD1 as a possible D gene (5 bases). The CDR3 is 16 residues long. V shed 5 bases and J shed 2 bases, with 16 bases lying between them. From germline, CDR1 is MNHNY and CDR2 SVGAGI (reference sequence). The CDR3 DNA is TGTGCCAGCAGTCTCGCCCAGGACAAGGGCAATCAGCCCCAGCATTTT. Translating it yields CASSLAQDKGNQPQHF.

V and J are TRBV13 and TRBJ1-1, with 9 bases matching TRBD1. This CDR3 spans 16 amino acids. Germline assignment: CDR1 PRHDT and CDR2 FYEKMQ (reference sequence). The junction had 14 bases not matched to a gene; V was cut back by 7 bases and J by 5 bases. The DNA for the CDR3 is TGTGCCAGCACTCAACCCCCACAGGGGGCGCGAACTGAAGCTTTCTTT. Amino acids: CASTQPPQGARTEAFF.

The chain employs TRBV19 and TRBJ2-1, with 8 nucleotides matching TRBD2. J lost 8 bases, V lost 5 bases, and 11 bases had no gene match. Germline V lookup: CDR1 LNHDA, CDR2 SQIVND (reference sequence). The CDR3 runs 15 residues. The DNA for the CDR3 is TGTGCCAGTAGTCCCCGGGGGGGGCTTCGTGATGAGCAGTTCTTC. Its protein product is CASSPRGGLRDEQFF. Filled out from reference TRBV19 and TRBJ2-1, the complete variable domain reads DGGITQSPKYLFRKEGQNVTLSCEQNLNHDAMYWYRQDPGQGLRLIYYSQIVNDFQKGDIAEGYSVSREKKESFPLTVTSAQKNPTAFYLCASSPRGGLRDEQFFGPGTRLTVL.